The 2 T cell receptor beta chains below come from one sample, sequenced in a study of T cells after yellow fever vaccination. One entry per CDR3 protein results from TCRdb running MiXCR on the 5' RACE reads. The profile shows about 360,000 distinct CDR3 sequences, around 6.5% of them singletons. The sample in question was PBMCs, obtained 5 days after the yellow fever booster vaccination. The receptors were gathered from a man aged 25 to 45 who received the YFV17D yellow fever vaccine.

This chain links TRBV4-3 with TRBJ2-7, with D unclear. CDR1 is LGHNA, CDR2 YSLEER, per germline. This CDR3 is built from 13 residues. Trimming left V 0 bases short and J 0 bases short, with 3 bases between. CDR3 in amino acids: CASSQERSYEQYF. CDR3 DNA sequence: TGCGCCAGCAGCCAAGAGCGCTCCTACGAGCAGTACTTC.

The V and J genes are TRBV10-1 and TRBJ2-1, with D perhaps TRBD1 (5 bases). The germline V gene encodes CDR1 WNHNN and CDR2 SYGVQD (reference sequence). Trimming shortened V by 2 bases and J by 4 bases, and 9 bases separated the two germline ends. CDR3 size: 14 residues. CDR3 sequence: CASSERGPYNEQFF. The CDR3, as DNA: TGCGCCAGCAGTGAGAGGGGCCCGTACAATGAGCAGTTCTTC.